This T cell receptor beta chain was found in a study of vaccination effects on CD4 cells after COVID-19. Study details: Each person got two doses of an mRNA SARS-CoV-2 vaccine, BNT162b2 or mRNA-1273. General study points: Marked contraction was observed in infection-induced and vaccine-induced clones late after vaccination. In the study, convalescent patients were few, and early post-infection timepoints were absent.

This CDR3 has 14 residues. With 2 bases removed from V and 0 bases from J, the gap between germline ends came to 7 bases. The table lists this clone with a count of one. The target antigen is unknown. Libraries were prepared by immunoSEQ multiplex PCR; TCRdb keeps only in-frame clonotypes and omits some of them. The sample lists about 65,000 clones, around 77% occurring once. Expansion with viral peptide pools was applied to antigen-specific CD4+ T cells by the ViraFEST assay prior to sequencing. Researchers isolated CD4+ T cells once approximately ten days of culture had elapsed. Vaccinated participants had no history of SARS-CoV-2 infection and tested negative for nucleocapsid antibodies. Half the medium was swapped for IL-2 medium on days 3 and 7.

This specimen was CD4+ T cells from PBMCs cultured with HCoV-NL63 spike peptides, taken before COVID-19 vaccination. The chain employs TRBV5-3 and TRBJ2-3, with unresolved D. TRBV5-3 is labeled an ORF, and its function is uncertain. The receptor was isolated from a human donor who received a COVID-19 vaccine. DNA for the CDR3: TGTGCCAGAAGCTTTAAGGAGAGCACAGATACGCAGTATTTT. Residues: CARSFKESTDTQYF.